The 5 T cell receptor beta chains reported below all come from one sample, sequenced in a study of T cell responses to AZD1222 COVID-19 vaccine. Measured with immunoSEQ multiplex PCR; TCRdb has only the in-frame clones, and not every one. The sample yields about 150,000 clones, about 94% seen once. The starting material was peripheral blood, obtained on day 0 of AZD1222 vaccination. The receptors shown here come from an adult in good health.

The chain is built from TRBV11-1 and TRBJ2-2, with D perhaps TRBD2 (5 bases). The CDR3 runs 13 residues. V gave up 5 bases and J gave up 7 bases, with 11 bases separating them. Germline assignment: CDR1 SGHAT and CDR2 FQDESV (reference sequence). DNA for the CDR3: TGTGCCAGCAGCCAGGCCGGGGTCGGGGAGCTGTTTTTT. It encodes CASSQAGVGELFF.

The V and J genes are TRBV19 and TRBJ2-6; no clear D gene. CDR1 is LNHDA and CDR2 is SQIVND in the germline V gene (reference sequence). The length of the CDR3 is 15 residues. The germline V and J ends were trimmed by 2 bases and 3 bases, with 8 bases remaining between them. As DNA, the CDR3 is TGTGCCAGTAGTATAAAAGGGTTTGGGGCCAACGTCCTGACTTTC. Translating gives CASSIKGFGANVLTF.

This clone was recorded a few times. This sequence joins TRBV7-9 and TRBJ1-1, with a possible D match to TRBD1 (6 bases). This CDR3 spans 15 amino acids. Deletions cut 8 bases from V and 3 bases from J, with 19 bases between. Germline CDR1 is SEHNR and CDR2 is FQNEAQ (reference sequence). CDR3 coding DNA: TGTGCCAGCGGAAAATCGGGGGCTCAAGACACTGAAGCTTTCTTT. Translation: CASGKSGAQDTEAFF.

The rearrangement joins TRBV6-6 to TRBJ2-1; 7 bases are shared with TRBD2. CDR1 and CDR2 from the germline V gene are MNHNY and SVGAGI (reference sequence). This CDR3 is built from 17 residues. After removal of 5 bases from V and 7 bases from J, the junction contained 17 bases not matched to a gene. The CDR3 coding sequence is TGTGCCAGCAGTCGCCTACCCATCGGCGGGAGCGGGAATGAGCAGTTCTTC. Amino acid sequence: CASSRLPIGGSGNEQFF.

The chain employs TRBV5-1 and TRBJ1-4; D call uncertain. Germline loops: CDR1 SGHRS, CDR2 YFSETQ. The CDR3 length is 14 residues. The ends were cut back, 10 bases at V and 8 bases at J, with 21 bases in the middle. The chain's CDR3 is CASKEGGVGEKLFF. CDR3 in DNA: TGCGCCTCAAAAGAAGGCGGGGTCGGGGAAAAACTGTTTTTT.